These 10 T cell receptor beta chains were sequenced from one sample in a study of blood T cell repertoires in COVID-19. The protocol was immunoSEQ multiplex PCR, while the TCRdb copy is restricted to in-frame clones and leaves out a portion. The table includes under 300,000 clones, over 75% detected once. The sequencing sample was made of peripheral blood. The origin of the receptors is a human donor in a cohort sampled during active COVID-19.

The gene calls are TRBV6-4 and TRBJ2-3; D possibly corresponds to TRBD2 (6 bases). Germline V CDR1 and CDR2: MRHNA, SNTAGT. V gave up 5 bases and J gave up 0 bases, with 18 bases separating them. The CDR3 extends over 17 amino acids. In DNA form, the CDR3 reads TGTGCCAGCAGTTCCCCTCCCCCTAGCGCTAGCACAGATACGCAGTATTTT. As protein: CASSSPPPSASTDTQYF.

This chain links TRBV28 with TRBJ1-3, with TRBD1 matching 8 bases. Germline values: CDR1 MDHEN, CDR2 SYDVKM. CDR3 size: 16 residues. Unmatched junction bases numbered 8, after V lost 6 bases and J lost 1 base. CDR3 in DNA: TGTGCCAGCAGACTAGCCAGGGGGCCTTCTGGAAACACCATATATTTT. It codes for CASRLARGPSGNTIYF.

This clone was counted once. The rearrangement uses TRBV6-5 and TRBJ2-7, with 7 bases that match TRBD1. J gave up 4 bases and V 6 bases, and 12 bases lay outside the gene matches. CDR3 length equals 15 residues. CDR1 is MNHEY, CDR2 SVGAGI, per germline. The CDR3, as DNA: TGTGCCAGCAGCTACAGTACCACGGGACAGTACGAGCAGTACTTC. It is translated as CASSYSTTGQYEQYF.

V usage is TRBV3-1 (or the pseudogene TRBV3-2) and J usage is TRBJ2-3; possibly TRBD2 for D (6 bases). This CDR3 contains 13 residues. The germline CDR1 and CDR2 sequences are LGHDT and YNNKEL (reference sequence). V was cut by 3 bases and J by 5 bases, with 9 bases left in between. CDR3 in DNA: TGTGCCAGCAGCCACGGGAGTTTAGATACGCAGTATTTT. Translation gives CASSHGSLDTQYF.

The chain joins TRBV4-1 to TRBJ1-2; a possible D gene is TRBD1 (6 bases). The V and J ends lost 2 bases and 6 bases respectively, with 16 bases between them. This CDR3 region has 15 residues. Germline V gene data show CDR1 as MGHRA and CDR2 as YSYEKL. The CDR3 loop is CASSQNTGSGDGYTF. CDR3 DNA sequence: TGCGCCAGCAGCCAAAATACAGGGTCAGGGGATGGCTACACCTTC.

V is TRBV3-1 (or the pseudogene TRBV3-2) and J is TRBJ2-2; 8 bases agree with TRBD2. Per germline, CDR1 LGHDT and CDR2 YNNKEL (reference sequence). The CDR3 is 15 amino acids. With 4 bases clipped from V and 3 bases from J, the junction kept 4 bases outside the gene matches. The CDR3 DNA follows: TGTGCCAGCAGCCGCGGGGGGCTGGACACCGGGGAGCTGTTTTTT. The encoded protein is CASSRGGLDTGELFF.

The V and J genes are TRBV12-3 or TRBV12-4 and TRBJ1-1, with a possible D match to TRBD1 (5 bases). CDR3 length: 13 residues. V was pared by 3 bases and J by 1 base, with 6 bases between. The CDR3, as DNA: TGTGCCAGCAGTTTCGGGGGGAACACTGAAGCTTTCTTT. Encoded protein: CASSFGGNTEAFF.

This chain links TRBV6-5 with TRBJ2-3; TRBD2 aligns across 9 bases. J was trimmed by 3 bases and V by 2 bases; bases with no gene match: 6. Germline V gene lookup returns CDR1 MNHEY and CDR2 SVGAGI. CDR3 length: 16 amino acids. The DNA for the CDR3 is TGTGCCAGCAGTTACAGCGGGGGGCAAGGGACAGATACGCAGTATTTT. Translating gives CASSYSGGQGTDTQYF.

This chain joins TRBV19 and TRBJ1-5; 9 bases agree with TRBD1. Germline V gene sequence: CDR1 LNHDA, CDR2 SQIVND (reference sequence). The CDR3 spans 15 residues. With V trimmed by 2 bases and J by 5 bases, 4 bases remained unmatched. DNA of the CDR3: TGTGCCAGTAGTATATGGTGGGACAGGGATCAGCCCCAGCATTTT. It yields the protein CASSIWWDRDQPQHF.

The chain links TRBV5-6 to TRBJ2-1; possible D gene TRBD2, 6 bases. CDR1 and CDR2 (germline): SGHDT, YYEEEE. V was clipped by 0 bases and J by 10 bases, with 8 bases between them. There are 12 residues in the CDR3. The CDR3 sequence is CASSLGSGEQFF. For the CDR3, the DNA is TGTGCCAGCAGCTTGGGGAGCGGGGAGCAGTTCTTC.